This TCR beta chain comes out of a study of T cell responses to AZD1222 COVID-19 vaccine. Broader study findings: In the spike-specific TCR repertoire, nearly half reportedly target unmutated variant regions.

Turning to this clone: Its target is unknown.

Germline V gene data show CDR1 as LGHDT and CDR2 as YNNKEL (reference sequence). V lost 0 bases to trimming and J lost 2 bases; unmatched junction nucleotides: 4. CDR3 length: 16 amino acids. The assay was immunoSEQ multiplex PCR, and TCRdb's table has in-frame clones only and misses some. This table has around 65,000 clones, 76% appearing once. The sequencing used peripheral blood, collected on day 0 of AZD1222 vaccination. This TCR came from an adult in good health. The chain combines TRBV3-1 (or the pseudogene TRBV3-2) with TRBJ2-3, with 8 bases matching TRBD2. CDR3 loop: CASSQDRGGNTDTQYF. The DNA of the CDR3 is TGTGCCAGCAGCCAAGATCGGGGGGGGAACACAGATACGCAGTATTTT.